This T cell receptor (beta chain) is drawn from a study of cytomegalovirus exposure and HLA in healthy donors. Study-level points and caveats: Presence/absence analyses assumed roughly uniform sequencing depth across donors. According to a later analysis, most TCR beta chains associated with CMV appeared HLA-restricted.

Healthy bone marrow donors made up the donor group. The germline V gene has CDR1 LGHNA and CDR2 YNFKEQ. With 0 bases removed from V and 6 bases from J, the gap between germline ends came to 9 bases. The CDR3 is 15 residues long. As for this clone: Its antigen remains unknown.

Primers for the PCR totalled 60 Vbeta and 13 Jbeta. TCRdb keeps only in-frame clones here, not all; method: immunoSEQ multiplex PCR. The table shows about 110,000 clones, with around 84% occurring only once. The rearrangement uses TRBV4-2 and TRBJ1-6; D ambiguous. Material for sequencing was PBMCs. The receptor comes from a woman aged 30 to 39 in good health and CMV-seronegative. The CDR3 DNA reads TGTGCCAGCAGCCAAGAGTTACCCGGTAATTCACCCCTCCACTTT. This codes for CASSQELPGNSPLHF.